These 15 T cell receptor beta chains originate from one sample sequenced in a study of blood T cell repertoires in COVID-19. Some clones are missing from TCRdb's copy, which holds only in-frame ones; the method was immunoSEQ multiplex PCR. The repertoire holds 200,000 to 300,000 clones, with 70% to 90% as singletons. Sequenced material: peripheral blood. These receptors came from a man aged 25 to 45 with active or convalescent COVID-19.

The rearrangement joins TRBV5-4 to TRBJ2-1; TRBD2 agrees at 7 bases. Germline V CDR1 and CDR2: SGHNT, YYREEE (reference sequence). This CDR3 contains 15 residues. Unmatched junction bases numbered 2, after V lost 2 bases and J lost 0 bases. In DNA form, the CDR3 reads TGTGCCAGCAGCTTAACTAGCGTCTCCTACAATGAGCAGTTCTTC. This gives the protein CASSLTSVSYNEQFF.

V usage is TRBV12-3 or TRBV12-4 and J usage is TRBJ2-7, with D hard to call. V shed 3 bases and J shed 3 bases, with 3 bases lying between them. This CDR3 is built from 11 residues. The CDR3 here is CASSFNYEQYF. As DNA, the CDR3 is TGTGCCAGCAGTTTTAACTACGAGCAGTACTTC.

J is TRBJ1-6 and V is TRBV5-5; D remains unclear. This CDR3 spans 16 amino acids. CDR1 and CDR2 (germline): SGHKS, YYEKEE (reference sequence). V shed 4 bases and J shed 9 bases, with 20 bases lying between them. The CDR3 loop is CASSTLLGEGSSPLHF. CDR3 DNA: TGTGCCAGCAGCACCCTCCTCGGGGAAGGATCTTCACCCCTCCACTTT.

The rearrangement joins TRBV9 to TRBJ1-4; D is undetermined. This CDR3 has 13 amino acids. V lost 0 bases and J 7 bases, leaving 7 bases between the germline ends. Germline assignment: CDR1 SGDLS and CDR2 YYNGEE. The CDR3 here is CASSVAAGEKLFF. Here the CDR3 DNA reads TGTGCCAGCAGCGTAGCGGCGGGTGAAAAACTGTTTTTT.

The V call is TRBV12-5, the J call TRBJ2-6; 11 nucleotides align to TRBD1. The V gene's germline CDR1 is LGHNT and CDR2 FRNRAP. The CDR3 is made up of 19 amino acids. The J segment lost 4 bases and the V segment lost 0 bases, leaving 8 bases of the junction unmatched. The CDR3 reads CASGLVPGQGVSGANVLTF. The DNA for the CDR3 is TGTGCTAGTGGTTTGGTCCCGGGACAGGGGGTTTCAGGGGCCAACGTCCTGACTTTC.

CDR3 in amino acids: CASSNGSGQYF. The DNA for the CDR3 is TGTGCCAGCAGTAACGGGTCCGGGCAGTACTTC. The chain recombines TRBV11-1 with TRBJ2-7; D is unclear. The CDR3 spans 11 residues. Germline lookup yields CDR1 SGHAT and CDR2 FQDESV (reference sequence). V lost 6 bases, J lost 9 bases, and 12 bases lay in between.

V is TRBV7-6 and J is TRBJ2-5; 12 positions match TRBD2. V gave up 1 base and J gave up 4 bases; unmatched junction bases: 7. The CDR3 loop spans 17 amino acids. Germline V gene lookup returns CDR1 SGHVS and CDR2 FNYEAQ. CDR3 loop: CASSLGSLAGGPETQYF. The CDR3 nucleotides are TGTGCCAGCAGCTTAGGGTCGCTAGCGGGGGGGCCAGAGACCCAGTACTTC.

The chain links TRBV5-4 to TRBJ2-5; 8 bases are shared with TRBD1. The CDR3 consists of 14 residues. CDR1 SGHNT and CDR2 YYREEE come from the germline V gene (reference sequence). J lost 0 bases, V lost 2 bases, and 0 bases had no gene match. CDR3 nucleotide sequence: TGTGCCAGCAGCTTACAGGGGGACCAAGAGACCCAGTACTTC. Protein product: CASSLQGDQETQYF.

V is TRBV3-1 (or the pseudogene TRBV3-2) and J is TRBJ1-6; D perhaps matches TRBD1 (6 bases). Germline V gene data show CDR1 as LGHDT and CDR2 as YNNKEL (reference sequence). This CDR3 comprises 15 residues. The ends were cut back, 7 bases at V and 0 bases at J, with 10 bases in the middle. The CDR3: CASTLGGSYNSPLHF. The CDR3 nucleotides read TGTGCCAGCACCCTAGGGGGCTCCTATAATTCACCCCTCCACTTT.

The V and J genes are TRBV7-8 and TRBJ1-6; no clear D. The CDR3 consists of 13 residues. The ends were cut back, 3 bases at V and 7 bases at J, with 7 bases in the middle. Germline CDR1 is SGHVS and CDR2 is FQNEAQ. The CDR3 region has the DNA TGTGCCAGCAGCTTGGCACAAAATTCACCCCTCCACTTT. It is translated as CASSLAQNSPLHF. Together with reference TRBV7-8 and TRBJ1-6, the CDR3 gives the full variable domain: GAGVSQSPRYKVAKRGQDVALRCDPISGHVSLFWYQQALGQGPEFLTYFQNEAQLDKSGLPSDRFFAERPEGSVSTLKIQRTQQEDSAVYLCASSLAQNSPLHFGNGTRLTVT.

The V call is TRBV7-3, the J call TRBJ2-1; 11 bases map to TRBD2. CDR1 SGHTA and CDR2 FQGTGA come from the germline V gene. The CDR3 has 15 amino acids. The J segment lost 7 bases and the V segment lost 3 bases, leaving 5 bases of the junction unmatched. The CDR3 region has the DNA TGTGCCAGCAGCTTGCTAGCGGGGGGCCTGAATGAGCAGTTCTTC. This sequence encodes CASSLLAGGLNEQFF.

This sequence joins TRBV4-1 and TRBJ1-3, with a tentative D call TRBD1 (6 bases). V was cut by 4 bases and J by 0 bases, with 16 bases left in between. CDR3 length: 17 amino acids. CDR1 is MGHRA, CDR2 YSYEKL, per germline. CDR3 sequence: CASSLHDRTISGNTIYF. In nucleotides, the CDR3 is TGCGCCAGCAGCCTTCATGACAGGACCATCTCTGGAAACACCATATATTTT.

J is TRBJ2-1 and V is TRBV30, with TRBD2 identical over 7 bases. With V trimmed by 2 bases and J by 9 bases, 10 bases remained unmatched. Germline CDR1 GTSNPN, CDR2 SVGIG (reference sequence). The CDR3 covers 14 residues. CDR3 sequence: CAWSLGQPGGEQFF. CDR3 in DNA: TGTGCCTGGAGTCTCGGTCAACCGGGGGGTGAGCAGTTCTTC.

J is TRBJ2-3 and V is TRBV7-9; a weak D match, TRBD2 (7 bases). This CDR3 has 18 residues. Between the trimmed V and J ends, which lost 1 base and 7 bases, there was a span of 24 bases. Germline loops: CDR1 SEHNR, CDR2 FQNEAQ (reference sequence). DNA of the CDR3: TGTGCCAGCAGCTTAGTGGGGGGGCGACGGAATGAGAGACATACGCAGTATTTT. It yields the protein CASSLVGGRRNERHTQYF.

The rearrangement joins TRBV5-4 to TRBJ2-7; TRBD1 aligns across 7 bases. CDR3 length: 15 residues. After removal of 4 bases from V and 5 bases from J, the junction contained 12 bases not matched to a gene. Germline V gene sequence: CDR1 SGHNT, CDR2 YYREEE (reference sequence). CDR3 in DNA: TGTGCCAGCAGCAGCAGACAGGGCAAGTGGAACGAGCAGTACTTC. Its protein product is CASSSRQGKWNEQYF.